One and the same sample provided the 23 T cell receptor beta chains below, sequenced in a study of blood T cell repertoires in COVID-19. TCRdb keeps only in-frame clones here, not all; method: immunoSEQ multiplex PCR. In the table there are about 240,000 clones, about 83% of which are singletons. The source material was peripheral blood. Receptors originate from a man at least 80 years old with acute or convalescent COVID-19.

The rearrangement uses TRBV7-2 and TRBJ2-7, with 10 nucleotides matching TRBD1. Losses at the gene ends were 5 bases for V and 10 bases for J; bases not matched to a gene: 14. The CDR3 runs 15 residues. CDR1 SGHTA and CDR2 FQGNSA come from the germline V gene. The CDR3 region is CASSPTGGVPNLQYF. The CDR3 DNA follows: TGTGCCAGCAGCCCGACAGGGGGCGTCCCCAACCTCCAGTACTTC.

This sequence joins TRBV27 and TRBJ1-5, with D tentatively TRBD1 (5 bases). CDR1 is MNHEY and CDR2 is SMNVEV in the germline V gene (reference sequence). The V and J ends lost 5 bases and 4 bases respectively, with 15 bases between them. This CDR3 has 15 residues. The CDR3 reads CASSPRYGGNQPQHF. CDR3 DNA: TGTGCCAGCAGTCCTCGTTACGGGGGGAATCAGCCCCAGCATTTT.

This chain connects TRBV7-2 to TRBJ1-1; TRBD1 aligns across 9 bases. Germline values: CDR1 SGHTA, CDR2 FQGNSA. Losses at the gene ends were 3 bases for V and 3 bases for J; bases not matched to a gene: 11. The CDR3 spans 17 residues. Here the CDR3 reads CASSFGDRVFQDTEAFF. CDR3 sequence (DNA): TGTGCCAGCAGCTTCGGGGACAGGGTCTTTCAGGACACTGAAGCTTTCTTT.

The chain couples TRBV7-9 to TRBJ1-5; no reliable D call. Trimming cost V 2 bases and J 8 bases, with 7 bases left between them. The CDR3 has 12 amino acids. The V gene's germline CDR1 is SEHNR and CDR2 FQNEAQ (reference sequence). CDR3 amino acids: CASSLNQEPQHF. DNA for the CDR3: TGTGCCAGCAGCTTAAACCAGGAGCCCCAGCATTTT. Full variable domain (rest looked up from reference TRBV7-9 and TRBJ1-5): DTGVSQNPRHKITKRGQNVTFRCDPISEHNRLYWYRQTLGQGPEFLTYFQNEAQLEKSRLLSDRFSAERPKGSFSTLEIQRTEQGDSAMYLCASSLNQEPQHFGDGTRLSIL.

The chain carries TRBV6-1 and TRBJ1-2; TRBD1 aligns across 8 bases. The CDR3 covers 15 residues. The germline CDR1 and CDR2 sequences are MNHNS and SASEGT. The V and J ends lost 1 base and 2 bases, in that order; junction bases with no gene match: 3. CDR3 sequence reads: CASSEGTGRNYGYTF. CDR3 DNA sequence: TGTGCCAGCAGTGAAGGGACAGGGAGGAACTATGGCTACACCTTC.

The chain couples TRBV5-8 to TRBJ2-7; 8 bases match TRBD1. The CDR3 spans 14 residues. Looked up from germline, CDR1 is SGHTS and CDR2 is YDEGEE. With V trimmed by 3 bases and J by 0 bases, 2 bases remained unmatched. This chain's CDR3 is CASSWGQASYEQYF. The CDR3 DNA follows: TGTGCCAGCAGCTGGGGACAGGCCTCCTACGAGCAGTACTTC.

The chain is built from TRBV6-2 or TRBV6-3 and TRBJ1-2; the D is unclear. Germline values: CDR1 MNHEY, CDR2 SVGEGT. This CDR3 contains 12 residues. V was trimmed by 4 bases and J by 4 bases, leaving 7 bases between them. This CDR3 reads CASSSQSYGYTF. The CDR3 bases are TGTGCCAGCAGTTCCCAGTCCTATGGCTACACCTTC.

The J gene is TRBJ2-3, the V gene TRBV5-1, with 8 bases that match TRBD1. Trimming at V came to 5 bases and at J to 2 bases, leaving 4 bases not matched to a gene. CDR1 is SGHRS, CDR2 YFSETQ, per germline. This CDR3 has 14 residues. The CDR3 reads CASRWGQATDTQYF. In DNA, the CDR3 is TGCGCCAGCAGGTGGGGACAGGCCACAGATACGCAGTATTTT. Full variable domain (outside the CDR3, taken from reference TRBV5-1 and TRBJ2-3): KAGVTQTPRYLIKTRGQQVTLSCSPISGHRSVSWYQQTPGQGLQFLFEYFSETQRNKGNFPGRFSGRQFSNSRSEMNVSTLELGDSALYLCASRWGQATDTQYFGPGTRLTVL.

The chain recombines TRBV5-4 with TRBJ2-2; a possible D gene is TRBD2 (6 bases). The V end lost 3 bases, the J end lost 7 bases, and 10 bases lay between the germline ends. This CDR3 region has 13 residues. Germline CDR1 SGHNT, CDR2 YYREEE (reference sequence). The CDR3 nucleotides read TGTGCCAGCAGCTCCCCGCGGGACGGGGAGCTGTTTTTT. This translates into CASSSPRDGELFF. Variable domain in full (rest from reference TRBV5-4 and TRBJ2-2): ETGVTQSPTHLIKTRGQQVTLRCSSQSGHNTVSWYQQALGQGPQFIFQYYREEENGRGNFPPRFSGLQFPNYSSELNVNALELDDSALYLCASSSPRDGELFFGEGSRLTVL.

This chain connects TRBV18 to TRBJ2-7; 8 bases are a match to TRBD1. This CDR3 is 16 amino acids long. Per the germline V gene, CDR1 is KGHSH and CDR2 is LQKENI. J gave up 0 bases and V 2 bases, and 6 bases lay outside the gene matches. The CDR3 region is CASSPVRQGISYEQYF. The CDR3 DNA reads TGTGCCAGCTCACCAGTCAGACAGGGGATCTCCTACGAGCAGTACTTC.

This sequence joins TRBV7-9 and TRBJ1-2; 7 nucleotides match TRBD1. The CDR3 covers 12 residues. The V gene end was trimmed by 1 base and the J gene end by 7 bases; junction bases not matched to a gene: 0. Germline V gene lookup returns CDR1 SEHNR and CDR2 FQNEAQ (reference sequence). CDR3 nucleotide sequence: TGTGCCAGCAGCTTAGACAGGGGTGGCTACACCTTC. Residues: CASSLDRGGYTF.

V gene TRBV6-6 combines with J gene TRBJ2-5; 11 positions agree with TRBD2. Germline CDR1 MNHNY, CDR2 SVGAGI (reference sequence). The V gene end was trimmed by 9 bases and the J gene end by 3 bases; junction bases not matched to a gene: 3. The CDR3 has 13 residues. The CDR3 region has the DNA TGTGCCAGTATACTAGCGGGAGAAGAGACCCAGTACTTC. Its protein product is CASILAGEETQYF.

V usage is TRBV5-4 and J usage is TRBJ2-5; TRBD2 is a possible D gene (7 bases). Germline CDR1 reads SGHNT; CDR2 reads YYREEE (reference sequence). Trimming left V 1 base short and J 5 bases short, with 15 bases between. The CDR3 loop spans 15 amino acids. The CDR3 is CASSLRGGRVETQYF. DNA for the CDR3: TGTGCCAGCAGCTTGAGGGGGGGGAGGGTGGAGACCCAGTACTTC.

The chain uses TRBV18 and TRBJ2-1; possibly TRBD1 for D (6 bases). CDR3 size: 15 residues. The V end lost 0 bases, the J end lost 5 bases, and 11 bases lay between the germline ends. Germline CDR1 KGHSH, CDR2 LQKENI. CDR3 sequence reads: CASSPPNQGNNEQFF. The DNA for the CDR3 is TGTGCCAGCTCACCACCAAACCAGGGGAACAATGAGCAGTTCTTC.

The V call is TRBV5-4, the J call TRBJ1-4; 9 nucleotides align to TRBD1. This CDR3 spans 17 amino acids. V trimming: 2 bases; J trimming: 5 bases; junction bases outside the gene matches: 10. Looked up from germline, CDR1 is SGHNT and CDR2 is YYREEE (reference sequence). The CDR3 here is CASSLGGGQGGNEKLFF. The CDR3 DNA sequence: TGTGCCAGCAGCTTAGGGGGGGGACAGGGTGGAAATGAAAAACTGTTTTTT. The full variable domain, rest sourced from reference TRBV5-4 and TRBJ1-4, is ETGVTQSPTHLIKTRGQQVTLRCSSQSGHNTVSWYQQALGQGPQFIFQYYREEENGRGNFPPRFSGLQFPNYSSELNVNALELDDSALYLCASSLGGGQGGNEKLFFGSGTQLSVL.

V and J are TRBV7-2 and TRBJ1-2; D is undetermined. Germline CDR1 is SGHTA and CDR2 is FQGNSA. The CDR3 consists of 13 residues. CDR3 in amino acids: CSSRQSANYGYTF. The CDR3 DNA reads TGTTCATCCCGGCAGAGCGCTAACTATGGCTACACCTTC.

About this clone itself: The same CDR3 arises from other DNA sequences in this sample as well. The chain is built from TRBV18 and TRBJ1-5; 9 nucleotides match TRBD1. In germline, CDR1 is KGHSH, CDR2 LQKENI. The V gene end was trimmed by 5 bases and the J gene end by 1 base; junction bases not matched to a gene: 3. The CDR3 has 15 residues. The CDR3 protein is CASSLGQGSNQPQHF. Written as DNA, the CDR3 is TGTGCCAGCTCATTGGGACAGGGAAGCAATCAGCCCCAGCATTTT.

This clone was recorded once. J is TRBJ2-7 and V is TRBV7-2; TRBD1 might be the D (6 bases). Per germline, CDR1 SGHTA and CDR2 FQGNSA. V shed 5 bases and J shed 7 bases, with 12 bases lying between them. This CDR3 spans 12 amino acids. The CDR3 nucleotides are TGTGCCAGCAGCCTGAGAGGGGGAGAGCAGTACTTC. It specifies CASSLRGGEQYF.

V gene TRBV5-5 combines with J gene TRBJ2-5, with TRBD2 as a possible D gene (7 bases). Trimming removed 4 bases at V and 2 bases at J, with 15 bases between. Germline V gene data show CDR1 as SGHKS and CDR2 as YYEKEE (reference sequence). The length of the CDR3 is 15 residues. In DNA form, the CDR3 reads TGTGCCAGCAGCCCTCCGGGGGGCGGGCAAGAGACCCAGTACTTC. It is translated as CASSPPGGGQETQYF.

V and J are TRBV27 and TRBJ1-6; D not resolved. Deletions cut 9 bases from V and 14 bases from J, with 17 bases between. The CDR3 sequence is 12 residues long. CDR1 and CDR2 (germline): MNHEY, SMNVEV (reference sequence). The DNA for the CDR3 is TGTGCCAGTCGACAAAGCTTTAAGGCCCTCCACTTT. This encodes CASRQSFKALHF.

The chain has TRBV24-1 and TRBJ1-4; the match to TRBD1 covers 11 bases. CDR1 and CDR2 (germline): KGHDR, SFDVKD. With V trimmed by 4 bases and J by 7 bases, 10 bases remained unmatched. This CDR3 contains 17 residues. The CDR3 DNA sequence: TGTGCCACCAGTGAATCCGGGACAGGGGGAGGAGGTGAAAAACTGTTTTTT. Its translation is CATSESGTGGGGEKLFF.

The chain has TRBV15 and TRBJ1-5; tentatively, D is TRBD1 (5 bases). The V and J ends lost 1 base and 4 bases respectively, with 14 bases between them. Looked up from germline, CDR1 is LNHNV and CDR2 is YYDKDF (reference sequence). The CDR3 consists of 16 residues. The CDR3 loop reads CATSRAPIGQNQPQHF. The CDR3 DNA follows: TGTGCCACCAGCAGAGCCCCCATCGGACAAAATCAGCCCCAGCATTTT.

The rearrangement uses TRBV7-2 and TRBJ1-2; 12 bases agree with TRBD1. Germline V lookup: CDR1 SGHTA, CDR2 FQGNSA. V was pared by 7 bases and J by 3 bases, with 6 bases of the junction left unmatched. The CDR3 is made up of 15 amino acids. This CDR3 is CASTEGQGAYYGYTF. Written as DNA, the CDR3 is TGTGCCAGCACCGAGGGACAGGGGGCTTACTATGGCTACACCTTC.